This section outlines one T cell receptor beta chain sequence together with its context. This record belongs to a study of blood T cell repertoires in COVID-19. For the study at large: COVID-19 samples from acute and convalescent phases originated in the United States, Italy and Spain. T cells, B-cell-depleted T cells, or PBMCs supplied cDNA or gDNA.

Per the authors' pipeline: Amplified reference gene primers provided the basis for estimating nucleated cell counts. Generated by immunoSEQ multiplex PCR, the TCRdb table keeps only in-frame clones and is missing some. V and J calls and clone size come straight from that table; D and trimming were deduced from the DNA. The data contain approximately 300,000 clones, 80% to 90% of them singletons. The material sequenced was peripheral blood. This receptor was identified in a woman in her forties or fifties with acute or convalescent COVID-19.

CDR3: CASSQDTAGPYEQYF. CDR3 DNA sequence: TGCGCCAGCAGCCAAGATACGGCGGGGCCCTACGAGCAGTACTTC. V is TRBV4-3 and J is TRBJ2-7, with a weak D call TRBD2 (6 bases). This CDR3 contains 15 residues. V was shortened by 0 bases and J by 2 bases, with 11 bases between the two germline ends. Germline V gene data show CDR1 as LGHNA and CDR2 as YSLEER.